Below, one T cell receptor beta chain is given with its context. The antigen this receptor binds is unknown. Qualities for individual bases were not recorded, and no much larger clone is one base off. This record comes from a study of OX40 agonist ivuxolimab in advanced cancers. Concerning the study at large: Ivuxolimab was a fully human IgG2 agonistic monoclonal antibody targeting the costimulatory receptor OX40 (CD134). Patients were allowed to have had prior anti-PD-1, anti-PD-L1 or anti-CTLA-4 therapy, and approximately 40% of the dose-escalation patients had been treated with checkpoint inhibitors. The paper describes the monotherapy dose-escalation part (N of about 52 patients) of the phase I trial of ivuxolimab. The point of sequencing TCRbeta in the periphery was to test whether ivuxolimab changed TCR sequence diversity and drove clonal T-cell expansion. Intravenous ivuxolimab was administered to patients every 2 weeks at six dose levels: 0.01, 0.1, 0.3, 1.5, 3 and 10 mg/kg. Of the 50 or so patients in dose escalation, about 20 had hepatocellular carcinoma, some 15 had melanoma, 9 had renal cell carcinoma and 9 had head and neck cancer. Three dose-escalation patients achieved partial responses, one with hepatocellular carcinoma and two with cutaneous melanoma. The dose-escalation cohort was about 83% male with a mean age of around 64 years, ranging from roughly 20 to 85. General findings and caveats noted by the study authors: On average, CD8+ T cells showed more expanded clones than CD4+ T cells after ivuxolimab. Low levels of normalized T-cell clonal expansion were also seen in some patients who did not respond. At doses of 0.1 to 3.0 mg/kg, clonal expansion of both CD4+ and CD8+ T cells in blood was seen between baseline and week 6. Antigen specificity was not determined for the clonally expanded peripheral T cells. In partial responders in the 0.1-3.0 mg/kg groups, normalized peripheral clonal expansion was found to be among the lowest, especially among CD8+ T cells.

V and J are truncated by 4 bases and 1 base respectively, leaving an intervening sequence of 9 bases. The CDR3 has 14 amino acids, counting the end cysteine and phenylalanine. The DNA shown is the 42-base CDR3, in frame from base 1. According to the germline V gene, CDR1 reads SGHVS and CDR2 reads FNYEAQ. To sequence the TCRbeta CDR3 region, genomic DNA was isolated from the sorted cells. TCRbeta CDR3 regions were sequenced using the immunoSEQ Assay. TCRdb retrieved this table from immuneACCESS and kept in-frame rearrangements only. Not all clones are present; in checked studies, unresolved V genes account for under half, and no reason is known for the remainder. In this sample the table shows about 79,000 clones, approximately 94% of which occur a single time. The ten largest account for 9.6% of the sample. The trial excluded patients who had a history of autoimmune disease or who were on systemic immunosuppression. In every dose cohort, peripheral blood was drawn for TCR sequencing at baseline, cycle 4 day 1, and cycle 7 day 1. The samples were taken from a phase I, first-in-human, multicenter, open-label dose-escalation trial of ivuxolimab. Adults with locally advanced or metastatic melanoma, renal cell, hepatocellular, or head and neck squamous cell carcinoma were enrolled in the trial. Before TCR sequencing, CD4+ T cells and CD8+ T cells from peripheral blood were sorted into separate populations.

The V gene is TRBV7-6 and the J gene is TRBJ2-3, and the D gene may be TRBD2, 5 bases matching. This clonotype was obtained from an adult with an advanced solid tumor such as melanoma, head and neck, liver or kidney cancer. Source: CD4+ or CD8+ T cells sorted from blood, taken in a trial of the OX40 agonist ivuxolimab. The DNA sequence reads TGTGCCAGCAGCTCGGCCGGGGGCACAGATACGCAGTATTTT. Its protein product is CASSSAGGTDTQYF.